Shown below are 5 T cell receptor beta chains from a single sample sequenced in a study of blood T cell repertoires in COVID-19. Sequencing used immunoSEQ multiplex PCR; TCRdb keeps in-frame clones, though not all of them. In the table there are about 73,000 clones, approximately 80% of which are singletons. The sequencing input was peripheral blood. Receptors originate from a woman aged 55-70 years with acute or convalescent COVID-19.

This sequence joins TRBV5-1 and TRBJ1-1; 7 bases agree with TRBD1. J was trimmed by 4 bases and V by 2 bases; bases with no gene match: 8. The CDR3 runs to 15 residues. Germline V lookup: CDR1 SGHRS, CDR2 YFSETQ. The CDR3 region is CASSFGRAGGTEAFF. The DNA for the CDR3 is TGCGCCAGCAGCTTTGGTAGGGCAGGGGGCACTGAAGCTTTCTTT. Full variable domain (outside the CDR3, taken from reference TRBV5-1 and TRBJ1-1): KAGVTQTPRYLIKTRGQQVTLSCSPISGHRSVSWYQQTPGQGLQFLFEYFSETQRNKGNFPGRFSGRQFSNSRSEMNVSTLELGDSALYLCASSFGRAGGTEAFFGQGTRLTVV.

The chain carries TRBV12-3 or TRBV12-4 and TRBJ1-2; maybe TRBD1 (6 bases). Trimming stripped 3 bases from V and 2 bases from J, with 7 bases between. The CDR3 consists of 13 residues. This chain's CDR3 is CASSFDRNYGYTF. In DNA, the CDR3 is TGTGCCAGCAGTTTTGACAGGAACTATGGCTACACCTTC.

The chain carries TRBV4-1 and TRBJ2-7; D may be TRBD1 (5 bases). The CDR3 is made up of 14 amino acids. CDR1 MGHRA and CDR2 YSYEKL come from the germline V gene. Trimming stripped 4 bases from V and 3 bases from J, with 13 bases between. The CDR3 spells CASSPQDNFYEQYF. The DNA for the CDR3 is TGCGCCAGCAGCCCCCAGGACAATTTCTACGAGCAGTACTTC.

This chain's CDR3 is CASSNRSTGELFF. Here the CDR3 DNA reads TGCGCCAGCAGCAACAGGAGTACCGGGGAGCTGTTTTTT. The J gene is TRBJ2-2, the V gene TRBV5-1, with a possible D match to TRBD1 (5 bases). The CDR3 is 13 residues long. Germline V lookup: CDR1 SGHRS, CDR2 YFSETQ. V was cut by 4 bases and J by 5 bases, with 9 bases left in between.

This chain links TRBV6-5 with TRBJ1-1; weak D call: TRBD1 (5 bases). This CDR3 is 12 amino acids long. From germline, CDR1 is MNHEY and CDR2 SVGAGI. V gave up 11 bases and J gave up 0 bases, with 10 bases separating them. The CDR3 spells CAGANMNTEAFF. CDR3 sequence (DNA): TGTGCCGGGGCAAACATGAACACTGAAGCTTTCTTT.